This TCR beta chain was documented in a study of read filtering for tumor transcriptome and immune sequencing. Study-wide points: This fraction held mixed bone marrow immune cells after CD138-negative sorting.

CDR1 is WSHSY and CDR2 is SAAADI in the germline V gene. The CDR3 covers 15 residues. Unmatched junction bases numbered 4, after V lost 3 bases and J lost 3 bases. This clonotype appeared many times. Its antigen is unidentified. Molecular barcoded adaptors covering alpha/delta and beta/gamma chains were used on 400 to 450 ng RNA. From the reads, TCRdb called clonotypes with MiXCR, one entry per CDR3 protein. Here the sample spans around 140,000 distinct CDR3 sequences, roughly 13% being singletons. The sequence was collected from a donor at least 40 years old with multiple myeloma. This chain connects TRBV10-2 to TRBJ2-1, with 8 nucleotides matching TRBD2. Sequenced sample: a population of CD138-negative cells sorted from bone marrow. Here the CDR3 reads CASSEGTSIYNEQFF. The CDR3 DNA sequence: TGCGCCAGCAGTGAAGGGACTAGTATCTACAATGAGCAGTTCTTC.